The 3 T cell receptor beta chains given below trace back to one sample, sequenced in a study of cytomegalovirus exposure and HLA in healthy donors (dated by TCRdb to about 2017). Library preparation used the immunoSEQ multiplex PCR assay. The multiplex PCR relied on a mix of 60 forward primers for TCR Vbeta segments and 13 reverse primers for TCR Jbeta segments. TCRdb's version of the immuneACCESS table is confined to in-frame rearrangements and falls short of the full clone set. An unresolved V gene accounts for under half of the shortfall where checked; the remainder is of unknown origin. Counted in this sample were around 180,000 clones; about four fifths of them appeared once. The ten biggest clones cover around 1.9% of the sample. The source material was PBMCs. These receptors were collected from a young man in good health and CMV-seronegative.

J is TRBJ2-7 and V is TRBV19; 8 nucleotides match TRBD1. The CDR3 consists of 13 residues. With V trimmed by 9 bases and J by 6 bases, 10 bases remained unmatched. The germline gives CDR1 LNHDA, CDR2 SQIVND (reference sequence). CDR3 DNA sequence: TGTGCCAGCTCGGGACAGGACACACCCGAGCAGTACTTC. Protein product: CASSGQDTPEQYF.

V gene TRBV5-1 combines with J gene TRBJ2-5; 8 bases are shared with TRBD2. CDR3 size: 15 residues. CDR1 and CDR2 (germline): SGHRS, YFSETQ. V shed 2 bases, J shed 1 base, and the junction held 4 bases outside the gene matches. The CDR3 sequence is CASSFQAGAQETQYF. CDR3 bases: TGCGCCAGCAGCTTTCAAGCGGGGGCCCAAGAGACCCAGTACTTC.

This clone appeared once. CDR3 amino acids: CASSETTGWNEKLFF. CDR3 DNA: TGTGCCAGTAGTGAAACGACAGGGTGGAATGAAAAACTGTTTTTT. The V and J genes are TRBV19 and TRBJ1-4; 7 bases fit TRBD1. This CDR3 spans 15 amino acids. The germline CDR1 and CDR2 sequences are LNHDA and SQIVND (reference sequence). The junction had 8 bases not matched to a gene; V was cut back by 5 bases and J by 5 bases. The variable domain in full, completed from reference TRBV19 and TRBJ1-4, reads DGGITQSPKYLFRKEGQNVTLSCEQNLNHDAMYWYRQDPGQGLRLIYYSQIVNDFQKGDIAEGYSVSREKKESFPLTVTSAQKNPTAFYLCASSETTGWNEKLFFGSGTQLSVL.